This is a list of T cell receptor beta chains from one sample in a study of T cells in Graves' hyperthyroidism and ophthalmopathy. Via MiXCR, TCRdb re-called the multiplex PCR reads, giving one row per CDR3 protein. The profile shows 500,000 to 750,000 distinct CDR3 sequences, 40% to 55% of them singletons. Sample: peripheral blood or thyroid tissue (not recorded which). These receptors were obtained from a woman aged 18-30 years with Graves' hyperthyroidism. Both conserved end residues are part of each CDR3. Each record gives: clone size, V gene, D gene, J gene, CDR3 protein, CDR3 DNA. The D gene is left open where the match is weak. Size is omitted from some rows. Given values are once, few, many or a class for expanded clones.

clone size: many
V gene: TRBV5-4
D gene: TRBD2
J gene: TRBJ2-2
CDR3 protein: CASSALAGRAGELFF
CDR3 DNA: TGTGCCAGCAGCGCACTAGCGGGAAGGGCCGGGGAGCTGTTTTTT

clone size: many
V gene: TRBV24-1
D gene: -
J gene: TRBJ1-2
CDR3 protein: CATSDYTSATGTYGYTF
CDR3 DNA: TGTGCCACCAGTGATTACACCTCCGCGACAGGAACCTATGGCTACACCTTC

clone size: -
V gene: TRBV7-9
D gene: -
J gene: TRBJ2-5
CDR3 protein: CASSQGGGYYQETQYF
CDR3 DNA: TGTGCCAGCAGCCAGGGTGGGGGATACTACCAAGAGACCCAGTACTTC

clone size: -
V gene: TRBV6-2/TRBV6-3
D gene: TRBD1
J gene: TRBJ1-1
CDR3 protein: CASSSGTGLAFF
CDR3 DNA: TGTGCCAGCAGTTCAGGGACAGGGTTAGCTTTCTTT

clone size: -
V gene: TRBV6-2/TRBV6-3
D gene: -
J gene: TRBJ2-5
CDR3 protein: CASSLPSEARETQYF
CDR3 DNA: TGTGCCAGCAGTTTGCCTAGCGAAGCCCGCGAGACCCAGTACTTC

clone size: many
V gene: TRBV11-3
D gene: TRBD1
J gene: TRBJ1-2
CDR3 protein: CASSLDQDRGDGYTF
CDR3 DNA: TGTGCCAGCAGCTTAGATCAGGACAGGGGTGATGGCTACACCTTC

clone size: -
V gene: TRBV25-1
D gene: -
J gene: TRBJ2-7
CDR3 protein: CASSDHRESSYEQYF
CDR3 DNA: TGTGCCAGCAGTGACCACCGGGAGAGCTCCTACGAGCAGTACTTC

clone size: -
V gene: TRBV7-2
D gene: -
J gene: TRBJ1-5
CDR3 protein: CASNPPGGMPQHF
CDR3 DNA: TGTGCCAGCAACCCCCCGGGAGGTATGCCCCAGCATTTT

clone size: -
V gene: TRBV2
D gene: TRBD1
J gene: TRBJ2-7
CDR3 protein: CASRLDRVGKQYF
CDR3 DNA: TGTGCCAGCAGACTCGACAGGGTCGGGAAGCAGTACTTC

clone size: many
V gene: TRBV7-2
D gene: -
J gene: TRBJ1-1
CDR3 protein: CASTQTEREGTAFF
CDR3 DNA: TGTGCCAGCACCCAAACGGAGAGGGAGGGGACAGCTTTCTTT

clone size: -
V gene: TRBV7-4
D gene: TRBD1
J gene: TRBJ1-4
CDR3 protein: CASSSGQDEKLFF
CDR3 DNA: TGTGCCAGCAGTTCTGGACAGGATGAAAAACTGTTTTTT

clone size: many
V gene: TRBV6-1
D gene: -
J gene: TRBJ1-2
CDR3 protein: CASSEQILNYGYTF
CDR3 DNA: TGTGCCAGCAGTGAACAGATCCTTAACTATGGCTACACCTTC

clone size: once
V gene: TRBV29-1
D gene: -
J gene: TRBJ1-2
CDR3 protein: CSVEEHPGTYGYTF
CDR3 DNA: TGCAGCGTTGAAGAACACCCCGGGACCTATGGCTACACCTTC

clone size: many
V gene: TRBV7-8
D gene: -
J gene: TRBJ2-7
CDR3 protein: CASSLGTTTYEQYF
CDR3 DNA: TGTGCCAGCAGCTTAGGGACGACTACCTACGAGCAGTACTTC

clone size: -
V gene: TRBV27
D gene: TRBD1
J gene: TRBJ1-1
CDR3 protein: CASRKTGGFAEAFF
CDR3 DNA: TGTGCCAGCAGAAAGACAGGGGGTTTCGCTGAAGCTTTCTTT

clone size: -
V gene: TRBV11-1
D gene: TRBD2
J gene: TRBJ2-5
CDR3 protein: CASSPPVGAGDVKTQYF
CDR3 DNA: TGTGCCAGCAGCCCCCCCGTTGGAGCGGGAGATGTAAAGACCCAGTACTTC

clone size: -
V gene: TRBV5-6
D gene: TRBD1
J gene: TRBJ1-2
CDR3 protein: CASSSSGQNYGYTF
CDR3 DNA: TGTGCCAGCAGCTCTTCGGGACAGAACTATGGCTACACCTTC

clone size: many
V gene: TRBV6-5
D gene: TRBD2
J gene: TRBJ2-7
CDR3 protein: CASRGLAGTYEQYF
CDR3 DNA: TGTGCCAGCAGAGGACTAGCGGGGACCTACGAGCAGTACTTC

clone size: -
V gene: TRBV12-3/TRBV12-4
D gene: -
J gene: TRBJ2-6
CDR3 protein: CASTRNRANVLTF
CDR3 DNA: TGTGCCAGCACCAGAAACAGGGCCAACGTCCTGACTTTC

clone size: once
V gene: TRBV20-1
D gene: TRBD2
J gene: TRBJ2-7
CDR3 protein: CSARVLTSGHSYEQYF
CDR3 DNA: TGCAGTGCTAGAGTCCTGACTAGCGGCCACTCCTACGAGCAGTACTTC

clone size: many
V gene: TRBV7-2
D gene: -
J gene: TRBJ2-5
CDR3 protein: CASSLVARQETQYF
CDR3 DNA: TGTGCCAGCAGCTTAGTGGCCAGACAAGAGACCCAGTACTTC